In this sample, the clone carrying this T cell receptor (beta chain) turned up a few times. With V trimmed by 5 bases and J by 1 base, 8 bases remained unmatched. Germline values: CDR1 LNHDA, CDR2 SQIVND (reference sequence). The CDR3 runs 16 residues. This sample is drawn from a study of blood T cell repertoires in COVID-19. TCRdb keeps only in-frame clones here, not all; method: immunoSEQ multiplex PCR. The table has more than 90,000 clones, approximately 80% seen once; the top ten hold roughly 2.6%. The J gene is TRBJ2-3, the V gene TRBV19; TRBD1 matches 8 bases. The TCR originated in a man aged 50-60 years with acute or convalescent COVID-19. The sequenced material came from peripheral blood. The CDR3 DNA reads TGTGCCAGTAGTCCACCACCGGGACAGGGCACAGATACGCAGTATTTT. This sequence encodes CASSPPPGQGTDTQYF.